This T cell receptor beta chain came from a study of neurological immune-mediated disorders (dated by TCRdb to between 2018 and 2021). In terms of the full investigation: Among the approximately 35 multiple sclerosis patients, approximately 31 had relapsing-remitting MS and 3 had secondary progressive MS. The approximately 96 TCR-beta libraries covered PBMC samples along with longitudinal samples, technical triplicates, and paired sorted CD4+ and CD8+ T-cell subsets. Peripheral blood TCR-beta repertoires from HTLV-I-associated myelopathy (HAM/TSP) patients, multiple sclerosis patients and healthy controls were compared by UMI-based sequencing. The cohort comprised about 68 subjects: 14 HAM/TSP patients, roughly 34 multiple sclerosis patients and 20 or so healthy controls.

cDNA synthesis used template-switch 5'RACE with a primer carrying a 10-nucleotide random unique molecular identifier tagging each TCR transcript. Each sequencing run produced over 160 million TCR-beta sequences covering 15-18 subjects. The RNeasy kit was used to extract total RNA. Using the KAPA Real-time Library Amplification kit, TCR-beta VDJ regions were amplified with primers for the TCR constant region and the 5'RACE anchor. Sample indexes and Illumina adaptors were added in a first PCR, and a second PCR then increased library yield. After Ampure bead purification, the roughly 650 bp TCR product was size-selected on a 2% E-gel SizeSelection system. Before pooling, libraries had their quality checked on a Bioanalyzer, their concentration measured with Qubit, and their quantity determined with the Kapa Library Quantification kit. Libraries were sequenced paired-end 2 x 150 bp on an Illumina HiSeq 2500. To increase sequence diversity, roughly 24-32% phiX was spiked into each library pool. The study's own analysis went as follows. The UMI-based MiGEC pipeline processed quality-filtered reads and removed over 80% of raw TCR sequences during error correction. IMGT germline references were used for aligning VDJ genes, and each clonotype was defined as a unique CDR3 amino acid sequence together with its V-J genes. Clonal expansion, Shannon diversity and CDR3 relatedness were evaluated with VDJtools (CalcPairwiseDistances, ClusterSamples), while phylogenetic trees were built in CLCbio workbench. Using coefficient-of-variation modelling across technical triplicates, the study counted a clone as expanded if it had at least 8 unique UMIs. The public reads were reanalyzed by TCRdb: fastp trimming at Q25, MiXCR alignment, in-frame beta chains only. Each entry merges the rows of one CDR3 protein and shows their most common DNA and genes. The V and J calls, along with clone size, are taken from TCRdb and not from the paper's own processing. This sample holds about 66,000 distinct CDR3 sequences; almost 3.5% were observed only once. The ten largest clones represent roughly 3.7% of the sample.

For the unsorted PBMC libraries, 2 million PBMCs were stored in RNAlater at -80 degrees C until RNA extraction and were used to generate the libraries. Multiple sclerosis patients were enrolled in a US clinical protocol evaluating disease progression by magnetic resonance imaging. Peripheral blood underwent Ficoll-Hypaque density gradient centrifugation to isolate PBMCs, which were then cryopreserved in liquid nitrogen. The CDR3 sequence holds 14 residues, the cysteine and phenylalanine included. Of the read, only the CDR3 DNA is kept; its 42 bases are in frame from base 1. CDR1 and CDR2 (SGHRS, YFSETQ) derive from the germline V gene. On the study overall, not on this receptor specifically: Repertoires from 18 of 34 MS patients were grouped by phylogenetic analysis into a cluster of related CDR3 sequences, suggesting a possible repertoire-level signature. No association of the MS cluster with clinical or MRI features was observed, and the need for larger cohorts was stated by the authors. The highest TCR clonal expansion was observed in HAM/TSP patients, whereas the lowest was observed in MS patients, even when compared with healthy controls. Expanded clones from different subjects shared no identical CDR3 amino acid sequences, which suggests that TCR-beta repertoires were private in all groups.

In its sample, this clonotype was seen many times. The target of this receptor is not known. Relative to the germline gene, one junction end is altered; a read error may explain this. The chain uses TRBV5-1 and TRBJ2-5; the D gene lacks a confident call. The source material was PBMCs. The receptor was derived from a middle-aged man with multiple sclerosis. The DNA sequence is TGCGCCAGCACCTTGAAGGGTCCAAGAGAGACCCAGTACTTC. This translates into CASTLKGPRETQYF.